This record concerns one TCR beta chain sequence. Its antigen is not identified. This record comes from a study of Ad26.COV2.S vaccination and SARS-CoV-2 variants. At the level of the study: COV1001, an Ad26.COV2.S trial, supplied this vaccine-arm donor. Study-wide results and limits: Compared with placebo recipients, vaccine recipients had higher spike-specific TCR breadth.

Clones were read by immunoSEQ multiplex PCR, and TCRdb kept only the in-frame ones, dropping some. This sample has approximately 420,000 clones; around nine tenths occur once, and the top ten carry approximately 3.7%. The treatment: around 19 received Ad26.COV2.S at low or high dose, single or two shots; about 5 received placebo; per-sample allocation not given. Day 63 following the first vaccine or placebo injection was when the samples were taken. The sequence was obtained from a person between 18 and 65 years old who received the Ad26.COV2.S COVID-19 vaccine or a placebo. The specimen was peripheral blood, collected in a trial of Ad26.COV2.S vaccine versus placebo.

CDR3 bases: TGCGCCAGCAGCTTGGATCAGGGGGCAAACACTGAAGCTTTCTTT. Translating it yields CASSLDQGANTEAFF. The chain links TRBV5-1 to TRBJ1-1, with 8 bases that match TRBD1. The CDR3 contains 15 residues. V trimming: 0 bases; J trimming: 2 bases; junction bases outside the gene matches: 3. The germline CDR1 and CDR2 sequences are SGHRS and YFSETQ. The variable domain in full, with the rest retrieved from reference TRBV5-1 and TRBJ1-1, is KAGVTQTPRYLIKTRGQQVTLSCSPISGHRSVSWYQQTPGQGLQFLFEYFSETQRNKGNFPGRFSGRQFSNSRSEMNVSTLELGDSALYLCASSLDQGANTEAFFGQGTRLTVV.